A single sample is the source of the 22 T cell receptor beta chains below, sequenced in a study of T cells in Graves' hyperthyroidism and ophthalmopathy. TCR beta CDR3 region amplification was performed from RNA transcripts. When the TCR CDR3 underwent first-round RT-PCR, the HTBI primer set was used. Each CDR3 protein is one row after TCRdb ran MiXCR on the multiplex PCR reads. This table has around 350,000 distinct CDR3 sequences, approximately 19% appearing once. Sequencing was carried out using blood. These receptors all stem from a woman in her late teens or twenties with Graves' hyperthyroidism.

The chain employs TRBV20-1 and TRBJ2-7, with D possibly matching TRBD1 (6 bases). CDR1 is DFQATT and CDR2 is SNEGSKA in the germline V gene (reference sequence). The V and J ends lost 4 bases and 2 bases respectively, with 12 bases between them. The CDR3 runs to 13 residues. The CDR3 nucleotides read TGCAGTGCTATGGACAGAGAACCCTACGAGCAGTACTTC. This codes for CSAMDREPYEQYF.

The table lists this clonotype with many counts. The rearrangement joins TRBV19 to TRBJ2-2, with 13 bases matching TRBD2. Trimming at V came to 10 bases and at J to 3 bases, leaving 2 bases not matched to a gene. The CDR3 extends over 14 amino acids. Germline CDR1 reads LNHDA; CDR2 reads SQIVND (reference sequence). The chain's CDR3 is CAIGLAGDTGELFF. In nucleotides, the CDR3 is TGTGCCATTGGACTAGCGGGGGACACCGGGGAGCTGTTTTTT. The full variable domain, its missing parts supplied by reference TRBV19 and TRBJ2-2, is DGGITQSPKYLFRKEGQNVTLSCEQNLNHDAMYWYRQDPGQGLRLIYYSQIVNDFQKGDIAEGYSVSREKKESFPLTVTSAQKNPTAFYLCAIGLAGDTGELFFGEGSRLTVL.

This clonotype was recorded at least ten times. The rearrangement uses TRBV12-3 or TRBV12-4 and TRBJ1-2; 8 positions match TRBD1. Losses at the gene ends were 4 bases for V and 8 bases for J; bases not matched to a gene: 9. The CDR3 extends over 14 amino acids. CDR3 region: CASSSRTGMRGYTF. The CDR3 DNA is TGTGCCAGCAGTTCTCGGACAGGGATGAGAGGCTACACCTTC.

This chain joins TRBV2 and TRBJ1-1; 7 bases map to TRBD1. Germline-derived CDR1 and CDR2 are SNHLY and FYNNEI. The V and J ends lost 2 bases and 1 base, in that order; junction bases with no gene match: 4. The CDR3 is 15 residues long. CDR3: CASSERGQRNTEAFF. In nucleotides, the CDR3 is TGTGCCAGCAGTGAAAGGGGACAGAGGAACACTGAAGCTTTCTTT.

This clonotype was detected only a few times. This chain joins TRBV20-1 and TRBJ2-2; 11 bases align to TRBD1. CDR3 length: 16 amino acids. Germline V gene lookup returns CDR1 DFQATT and CDR2 SNEGSKA (reference sequence). V gave up 2 bases and J gave up 3 bases; unmatched junction bases: 5. The CDR3 DNA reads as TGCAGTGCTAGATGGGACAGGGGGTTTGACACCGGGGAGCTGTTTTTT. It is translated as CSARWDRGFDTGELFF.

This clonotype has ten or more counts. The chain recombines TRBV30 with TRBJ2-2; perhaps TRBD1 as D (5 bases). With 5 bases removed from V and 1 base from J, the gap between germline ends came to 8 bases. Germline CDR1 GTSNPN, CDR2 SVGIG (reference sequence). There are 13 residues in the CDR3. CDR3 bases: TGTGCCTGGGGCCAGGGGAACACCGGGGAGCTGTTTTTT. Translating gives CAWGQGNTGELFF.

In its sample, this clonotype was seen many times. J is TRBJ1-1 and V is TRBV12-3 or TRBV12-4; D perhaps matches TRBD1 (5 bases). The CDR3 runs to 13 residues. The V end lost 6 bases, the J end lost 5 bases, and 13 bases lay between the germline ends. CDR3 in amino acids: CASSPTEKTEAFF. DNA of the CDR3: TGTGCCAGCAGCCCGACAGAAAAAACTGAAGCTTTCTTT.

The chain couples TRBV12-3 or TRBV12-4 to TRBJ1-5; a possible D gene is TRBD1 (6 bases). This CDR3 region has 15 residues. The V end lost 6 bases, the J end lost 6 bases, and 18 bases lay between the germline ends. The chain's CDR3 is CASSTRGGPSQPQHF. CDR3 bases: TGTGCCAGCAGCACCAGGGGAGGTCCAAGTCAGCCCCAGCATTTT.

This clonotype was seen many times. The chain carries TRBV6-5 and TRBJ2-7; 9 nucleotides match TRBD1. This CDR3 spans 16 amino acids. The germline V gene encodes CDR1 MNHEY and CDR2 SVGAGI. J was trimmed by 2 bases and V by 3 bases; bases with no gene match: 8. CDR3 in DNA: TGTGCCAGCAGTTATCTCGAGGGGACAGGGACCTACGAGCAGTACTTC. This sequence encodes CASSYLEGTGTYEQYF.

The sample holds many counts of this clonotype. The rearrangement links TRBV7-9 to TRBJ1-1; D gene unclear. Trimming took off 5 bases at V and 1 base at J, with 11 bases between the two ends. The CDR3 sequence is 14 residues long. Per germline, CDR1 SEHNR and CDR2 FQNEAQ (reference sequence). CDR3 nucleotide sequence: TGTGCCAGCAGCCCCCCTTTCTGGAACACTGAAGCTTTCTTT. Its translation is CASSPPFWNTEAFF.

In its sample, this clonotype was seen many times. The chain has TRBV15 and TRBJ1-2; tentative D call: TRBD1 (5 bases). CDR3 length equals 15 residues. Germline values: CDR1 LNHNV, CDR2 YYDKDF (reference sequence). Deletions cut 1 base from V and 5 bases from J, with 14 bases between. The CDR3 sequence is CATSRVRGLAYGYTF. Written as DNA, the CDR3 is TGTGCCACCAGCAGAGTTCGGGGACTAGCTTATGGCTACACCTTC.

V is TRBV5-1 and J is TRBJ1-5; D uncertain. This CDR3 comprises 13 residues. The germline V and J ends were trimmed by 0 bases and 8 bases, with 9 bases remaining between them. Germline CDR1 reads SGHRS; CDR2 reads YFSETQ. The CDR3 loop is CASSLGRGEPQHF. The CDR3 DNA reads TGCGCCAGCAGCTTGGGCCGCGGGGAGCCCCAGCATTTT.

This clonotype was observed a few times. The junction departs from germline at one end; a sequencing error may be responsible. This chain joins TRBV12-3 or TRBV12-4 and TRBJ2-7; D is unresolved. The length of the CDR3 is 13 residues. The CDR3 sequence is CASRRVQSYDQYF. CDR3 nucleotides: TGTGCCAGCAGAAGGGTACAGTCCTACGATCAGTACTTC.

This clonotype was detected ten times or more. The chain is built from TRBV29-1 and TRBJ2-6; no clear D gene. V lost 5 bases, J lost 2 bases, and 4 bases lay in between. This CDR3 contains 12 residues. Germline CDR1 and CDR2: SQVTM and ANQGSEA. In nucleotides, the CDR3 is TGCAGCGTTATAACTGGGGCCAACGTCCTGACTTTC. Amino acids: CSVITGANVLTF.

This clonotype was observed many times. J is TRBJ1-5 and V is TRBV18; D call uncertain. CDR1 and CDR2 (germline): KGHSH, LQKENI. The CDR3 length is 14 residues. Trimming pared 6 bases from V and 6 bases from J, leaving 15 bases between. The CDR3, as DNA: TGTGCCAGCTCGCTCTACGGGGATGGTCAGCCCCAGCATTTT. It codes for CASSLYGDGQPQHF.

This clonotype was detected ten times or more. The chain links TRBV10-3 to TRBJ1-2; TRBD1 aligns across 7 bases. The V segment lost 5 bases and the J segment 3 bases; nucleotides outside the gene matches: 3. CDR3 length equals 13 residues. Per the germline V gene, CDR1 is ENHRY and CDR2 is SYGVKD. The CDR3 sequence: CAISQGGDYGYTF. The CDR3 DNA follows: TGTGCCATCAGTCAGGGGGGCGACTATGGCTACACCTTC.

This clonotype was counted many times. The chain joins TRBV18 to TRBJ1-1; D is perhaps TRBD1 (6 bases). CDR1 and CDR2 from the germline V gene are KGHSH and LQKENI. With 10 bases removed from V and 3 bases from J, the gap between germline ends came to 15 bases. CDR3 length: 13 residues. The CDR3 nucleotides are TGTGCCACCACACAGGGTGTCGACACTGAAGCTTTCTTT. This codes for CATTQGVDTEAFF.

This clonotype has a count of ten or more. J is TRBJ2-5 and V is TRBV5-8, with 9 bases that match TRBD1. The CDR3 totals 14 residues. Unmatched junction bases numbered 9, after V lost 4 bases and J lost 8 bases. Germline CDR1 is SGHTS and CDR2 is YDEGEE. In nucleotides, the CDR3 is TGTGCCAGCAGCCTCACCGGGACAGGGAGTACCCAGTACTTC. This encodes CASSLTGTGSTQYF.

This clonotype has a count of ten or more. The genes are TRBV10-3 and TRBJ2-5, with TRBD1 identical over 8 bases. The germline gives CDR1 ENHRY, CDR2 SYGVKD. With V trimmed by 6 bases and J by 5 bases, 8 bases remained unmatched. This CDR3 has 14 amino acids. The CDR3 DNA reads as TGTGCCATCAGATCATCGGGACAGGTGGAGACCCAGTACTTC. This sequence encodes CAIRSSGQVETQYF.

This clonotype showed up many times. The J gene is TRBJ1-3, the V gene TRBV2; D gene unclear. The CDR3 is 14 amino acids. V was clipped by 8 bases and J by 0 bases, with 11 bases between them. In germline, CDR1 is SNHLY, CDR2 FYNNEI. The CDR3 sequence: CASGGRVSGNTIYF. DNA of the CDR3: TGTGCCAGCGGTGGGAGGGTCTCTGGAAACACCATATATTTT.

On this clonotype itself: This may come from a read error, since a much larger clone is one base off. This rearrangement joins TRBV6-5 to TRBJ2-5, with 13 bases fitting TRBD2. Germline CDR1 and CDR2: MNHEY and SVGAGI. This CDR3 has 16 residues. CDR3 residues: CASSFVGLAGQETQDF. The CDR3 DNA reads TGTGCCAGCAGTTTCGTGGGACTAGCGGGGCAAGAGACCCAGGACTTC.

The chain carries TRBV20-1 and TRBJ1-1, with 7 bases fitting TRBD1. The CDR3 loop spans 13 amino acids. Germline values: CDR1 DFQATT, CDR2 SNEGSKA (reference sequence). The junction had 4 bases not matched to a gene; V was cut back by 6 bases and J by 0 bases. CDR3 sequence reads: CSADREMNTEAFF. The CDR3 DNA follows: TGCAGTGCAGACAGGGAAATGAACACTGAAGCTTTCTTT.